This TCR beta chain was captured in a study of OX40 agonist ivuxolimab in advanced cancers. Study overall: Patients took ivuxolimab, an agonistic anti-OX40 (CD134) antibody.

The CDR3 runs to 15 residues. V lost 0 bases, J lost 0 bases, and 2 bases stayed unmatched. Looked up from germline, CDR1 is LGHNA and CDR2 is YSLEER. Study-wide points: Clonal expansion in partial responders at 0.1-3.0 mg/kg ranked among the lowest.

Concerning this clone: The antigen remains unidentified.

The table came from immunoSEQ multiplex PCR; TCRdb's copy has only in-frame clones and leaves some out. The top ten hold roughly 12% of the sample, which has roughly 41,000 clones, roughly 90% seen once. The specimen comprised CD4+ or CD8+ T cells sorted from blood, sampled in a trial of the OX40 agonist ivuxolimab. This chain connects TRBV4-3 to TRBJ2-7; 7 positions match TRBD2. The TCR originated in an adult with an advanced solid tumor such as melanoma, head and neck, liver or kidney cancer. CDR3: CASSQDRGSSYEQYF. The CDR3 nucleotides are TGCGCCAGCAGCCAAGATCGCGGGAGCTCCTACGAGCAGTACTTC.